This TCR beta chain was recorded in a study of beta chain features in type 1 diabetes. Study-wide context: There were 107,917,701 sorted cells examined across all samples. General study results and limits: Moderately but significantly shorter TCRB CDR3s were found in Type 1 diabetes patients in all four CD4+ subsets.

Sequenced material consisted of expressed TCRB transcripts (all of the isolated RNA was reverse transcribed). Reads from naive, central memory and regulatory T cell samples averaged about 3.8 million. Assay: immunoSEQ multiplex PCR; the TCRdb copy retains only in-frame clones and omits some. The top ten hold 0.55% to 0.8% of the sample, which has around 70,000 clones, roughly 49% seen once. One heparinised draw of blood, averaging about 116 mL, came from each donor. CD4+ cells of the naive, central memory, regulatory and stem cell-like memory types were sorted via CD45RO/CCR7/CD25/CD127/CD95/CD27. The V end lost 5 bases, the J end lost 4 bases, and 14 bases lay between the germline ends. The CDR3 length is 15 residues. Germline CDR1 and CDR2: MGHRA and YSYEKL. This clone has only one observation. The antigen remains undetermined.

The TCR comes from a man aged 30 to 45 with type 1 diabetes. This rearrangement joins TRBV4-1 to TRBJ2-2; maybe TRBD1 (5 bases). Sequenced: central memory CD4+ T cells from blood. CDR3 DNA sequence: TGCGCCAGCAGCAAGGGCCCTAGGGGCACCGGGGAGCTGTTTTTT. Its translation: CASSKGPRGTGELFF.